Below are 17 T cell receptor beta chains sequenced from a single sample in a study of T cells in Graves' hyperthyroidism and ophthalmopathy. Amplification targeted TCR beta CDR3 regions from RNA transcripts. The HTBI set primed first-round TCR CDR3 RT-PCR. TCRdb re-derived calls from the multiplex PCR reads in MiXCR, one entry per CDR3 protein. The sample shows about 640,000 distinct CDR3 sequences, around 20% of them seen only once. The sample comprised blood. The source of these receptors is a man aged 30 to 39 with Graves' ophthalmopathy.

This clonotype showed up many times. The rearrangement links TRBV30 to TRBJ1-5; TRBD1 is a possible D gene (6 bases). V lost 2 bases and J lost 4, with 21 bases in between. This CDR3 is 17 amino acids long. Germline V gene lookup returns CDR1 GTSNPN and CDR2 SVGIG (reference sequence). This CDR3 is CAWSFRGQTLGNQPQHF. The CDR3 DNA follows: TGTGCCTGGAGTTTTAGAGGACAGACCTTGGGAAATCAGCCCCAGCATTTT.

This clonotype was picked up a small number of times. The gene calls are TRBV18 and TRBJ1-2, with 11 positions matching TRBD1. V was clipped by 4 bases and J by 8 bases; unmatched bases: 9. Germline lookup yields CDR1 KGHSH and CDR2 LQKENI. The CDR3 loop spans 15 amino acids. CDR3 DNA sequence: TGTGCCAGCTCACAGGACAGGGGGCACAGGGAAGGCTACACCTTC. Translating gives CASSQDRGHREGYTF.

The rearrangement links TRBV30 to TRBJ2-3; 7 nucleotides agree with TRBD2. After removal of 3 bases from V and 3 bases from J, the junction contained 12 bases not matched to a gene. The CDR3 is 16 residues long. Per germline, CDR1 GTSNPN and CDR2 SVGIG (reference sequence). The CDR3 sequence is CAWRELGGGPTDTQYF. The CDR3 bases are TGTGCCTGGAGGGAGCTGGGGGGAGGGCCGACAGATACGCAGTATTTT.

This clonotype was seen a few times. V usage is TRBV28 and J usage is TRBJ2-7; TRBD1 agrees at 9 bases. After removal of 4 bases from V and 3 bases from J, the junction contained 7 bases not matched to a gene. Germline assignment: CDR1 MDHEN and CDR2 SYDVKM. This CDR3 is 15 amino acids long. The DNA of the CDR3 is TGTGCCAGCAGTTCTCCCGGGACAGGGCTCTACGAGCAGTACTTC. Protein: CASSSPGTGLYEQYF.

The chain is built from TRBV18 and TRBJ1-1; a possible D gene is TRBD1 (6 bases). The germline gives CDR1 KGHSH, CDR2 LQKENI. The CDR3 sequence is 13 residues long. V dropped 3 bases and J dropped 7 bases, with 12 bases sitting between them. CDR3 amino acids: CASSPIGGSEAFF. CDR3 bases: TGTGCCAGCTCACCCATAGGGGGTAGTGAAGCTTTCTTT. Drawing the rest from reference TRBV18 and TRBJ1-1, the complete variable domain is NAGVMQNPRHLVRRRGQEARLRCSPMKGHSHVYWYRQLPEEGLKFMVYLQKENIIDESGMPKERFSAEFPKEGPSILRIQQVVRGDSAAYFCASSPIGGSEAFFGQGTRLTVV.

This clonotype was observed at least ten times. The chain recombines TRBV6-1 with TRBJ2-7, with a possible D match to TRBD2 (5 bases). Trimming took off 10 bases at V and 0 bases at J, with 16 bases between the two ends. The germline gives CDR1 MNHNS, CDR2 SASEGT. This CDR3 is 14 amino acids long. The CDR3 bases are TGTGCCATATCTCCCAGAGGGCCCTCCTACGAGCAGTACTTC. It yields the protein CAISPRGPSYEQYF.

The rearrangement links TRBV20-1 to TRBJ2-7; 7 bases fit TRBD1. The CDR3 has 12 residues. V lost 3 bases, J lost 1 base, and 0 bases stayed unmatched. CDR1 and CDR2 from the germline V gene are DFQATT and SNEGSKA (reference sequence). In DNA form, the CDR3 reads TGCAGTGCTAGGGACAGGTCCTACGAGCAGTACTTC. It encodes CSARDRSYEQYF.

This chain links TRBV3-1 with TRBJ2-2; 8 nucleotides align to TRBD1. J was trimmed by 5 bases and V by 4 bases; bases with no gene match: 6. Per germline, CDR1 LGHDT and CDR2 YNNKEL (reference sequence). This CDR3 has 15 amino acids. The CDR3: CASSPTGGWTGELFF. The CDR3 DNA is TGTGCCAGCAGCCCTACAGGGGGTTGGACCGGGGAGCTGTTTTTT.

This clonotype was found many times. V and J are TRBV30 and TRBJ2-7, with TRBD2 identical over 7 bases. V gave up 3 bases and J gave up 3 bases; unmatched junction bases: 8. The germline CDR1 and CDR2 sequences are GTSNPN and SVGIG (reference sequence). This CDR3 region has 14 residues. The CDR3: CAWSGRRPVYEQYF. The CDR3 DNA sequence: TGTGCCTGGAGCGGGAGGCGACCCGTCTACGAGCAGTACTTC.

This clonotype was seen repeatedly, ten times or more. The V gene is TRBV6-1, the J gene TRBJ1-1; D is possibly TRBD1 (6 bases). Trimming cost V 5 bases and J 5 bases, with 12 bases left between them. This CDR3 is built from 13 residues. Germline V lookup: CDR1 MNHNS, CDR2 SASEGT. Written as DNA, the CDR3 is TGTGCCAGCAGTTCACAGGGTTGGACTGAAGCTTTCTTT. This gives the protein CASSSQGWTEAFF.

This clonotype was counted at least ten times. The chain recombines TRBV5-1 with TRBJ2-1; TRBD2 agrees at 8 bases. With V trimmed by 0 bases and J by 3 bases, 8 bases remained unmatched. CDR3 length: 17 residues. Per the germline V gene, CDR1 is SGHRS and CDR2 is YFSETQ. CDR3 amino acids: CASSLEFSGTVYNEQFF. The DNA of the CDR3 is TGCGCCAGCAGCTTGGAGTTTAGCGGGACGGTCTACAATGAGCAGTTCTTC.

This rearrangement joins TRBV10-2 to TRBJ1-6, with no clear D. The CDR3 has 14 residues. With 4 bases removed from V and 2 bases from J, the gap between germline ends came to 6 bases. CDR1 WSHSY and CDR2 SAAADI come from the germline V gene. CDR3 bases: TGCGCCAGCAGTGCATTAACCTATAATTCACCCCTCCACTTT. Encoded protein: CASSALTYNSPLHF.

This sequence joins TRBV3-1 and TRBJ1-4; D may be TRBD1 (5 bases). The CDR3 contains 15 residues. From germline, CDR1 is LGHDT and CDR2 YNNKEL (reference sequence). V gave up 5 bases and J gave up 0 bases, with 10 bases separating them. CDR3 bases: TGTGCCAGCAGCTCCTGGGGGGCAACTAATGAAAAACTGTTTTTT. Its translation is CASSSWGATNEKLFF.

This clonotype has only a few counts. This chain joins TRBV28 and TRBJ2-1, with 9 bases identical to TRBD2. V was pared by 5 bases and J by 4 bases, with 9 bases of the junction left unmatched. Germline V lookup: CDR1 MDHEN, CDR2 SYDVKM. The CDR3 extends over 16 amino acids. CDR3 nucleotide sequence: TGTGCCAGCAGTCCGATCTCTAGCGGGATTTACAATGAGCAGTTCTTC. Encoded protein: CASSPISSGIYNEQFF.

The chain uses TRBV25-1 and TRBJ2-3; D might be TRBD1 or TRBD2, each matching 6 bases. This CDR3 comprises 17 residues. Germline V gene sequence: CDR1 MGHDK, CDR2 SYGVNS. V shed 3 bases and J shed 5 bases, with 21 bases lying between them. The CDR3 sequence: CASSDRGRIGTEDTQYF. CDR3 bases: TGTGCCAGCAGTGATAGGGGGAGGATTGGGACTGAAGATACGCAGTATTTT.

This chain joins TRBV19 and TRBJ1-1, with D perhaps matching TRBD1 (5 bases). CDR3 length: 13 amino acids. Between the trimmed V and J ends, which lost 2 bases and 6 bases, there was a span of 10 bases. Germline V gene lookup returns CDR1 LNHDA and CDR2 SQIVND (reference sequence). The CDR3 bases are TGTGCCAGTAGTATATTCGGGGACCCTGAAGCTTTCTTT. This sequence encodes CASSIFGDPEAFF. The variable domain in full, completed from reference TRBV19 and TRBJ1-1, reads DGGITQSPKYLFRKEGQNVTLSCEQNLNHDAMYWYRQDPGQGLRLIYYSQIVNDFQKGDIAEGYSVSREKKESFPLTVTSAQKNPTAFYLCASSIFGDPEAFFGQGTRLTVV.

The V gene is TRBV29-1, the J gene TRBJ2-7, with a weak D call TRBD1 (5 bases). V shed 4 bases and J shed 2 bases, with 12 bases lying between them. Germline assignment: CDR1 SQVTM and CDR2 ANQGSEA. There are 13 residues in the CDR3. CDR3: CSVASRDAYEQYF. The DNA for the CDR3 is TGCAGCGTTGCATCCAGGGATGCCTACGAGCAGTACTTC.